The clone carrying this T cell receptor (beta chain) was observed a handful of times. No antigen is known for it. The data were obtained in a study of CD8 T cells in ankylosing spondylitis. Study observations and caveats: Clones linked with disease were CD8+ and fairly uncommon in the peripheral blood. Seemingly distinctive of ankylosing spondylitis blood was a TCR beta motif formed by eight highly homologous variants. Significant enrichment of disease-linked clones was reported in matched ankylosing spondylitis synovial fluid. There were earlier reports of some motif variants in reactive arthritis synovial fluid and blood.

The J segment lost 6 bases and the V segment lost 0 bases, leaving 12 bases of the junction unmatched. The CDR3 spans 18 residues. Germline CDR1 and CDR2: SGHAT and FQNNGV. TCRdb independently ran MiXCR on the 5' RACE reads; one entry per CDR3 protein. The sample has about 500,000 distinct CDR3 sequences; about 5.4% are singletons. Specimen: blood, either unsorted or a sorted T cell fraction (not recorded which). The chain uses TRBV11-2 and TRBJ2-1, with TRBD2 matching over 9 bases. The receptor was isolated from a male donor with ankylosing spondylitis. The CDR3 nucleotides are TGTGCCAGCAGCTTAGATGGGGTTGGCGGGAGGGCCGTCAATGAGCAGTTCTTC. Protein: CASSLDGVGGRAVNEQFF.